This T cell receptor beta chain was sequenced during a study of neurological immune-mediated disorders. Study findings and constraints: Levels of TCR clonal expansion peaked in HTLV-1-associated myelopathy and reached their lowest in multiple sclerosis, under those of healthy controls. The repertoires of 18 of 34 multiple sclerosis patients fell into one related-CDR3 cluster (a possible signature) under phylogenetic grouping.

The CDR3 has 14 residues. Germline loops: CDR1 SQVTM, CDR2 ANQGSEA. V shed 6 bases, J shed 8 bases, and the junction held 12 bases outside the gene matches. This clonotype was counted many times. No antigen is known for it. Per sequencing run, 15-18 subjects together gave over 160 million TCR-beta sequences. Each CDR3 protein is one row after TCRdb ran MiXCR on the 5' RACE reads. The repertoire holds about 58,000 distinct CDR3 sequences, with roughly 3.5% as singletons. This chain joins TRBV29-1 and TRBJ2-1; TRBD1 matches at 8 bases. The sample taken for sequencing was PBMCs. This TCR came from a woman aged 55-75 years with multiple sclerosis. CDR3 nucleotide sequence: TGCAGCGTCAACGGACAGGGTAAGGTCTATGAGCAGTTCTTC. Amino acid sequence: CSVNGQGKVYEQFF.